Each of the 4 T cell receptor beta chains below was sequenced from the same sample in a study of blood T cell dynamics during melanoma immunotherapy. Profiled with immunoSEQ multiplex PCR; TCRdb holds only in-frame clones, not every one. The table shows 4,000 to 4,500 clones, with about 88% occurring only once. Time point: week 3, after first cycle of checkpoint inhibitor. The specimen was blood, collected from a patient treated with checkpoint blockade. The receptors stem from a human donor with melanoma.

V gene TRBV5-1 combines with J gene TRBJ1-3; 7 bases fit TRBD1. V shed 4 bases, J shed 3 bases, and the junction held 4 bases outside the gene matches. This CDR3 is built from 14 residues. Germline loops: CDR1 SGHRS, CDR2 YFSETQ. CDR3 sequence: CASSKQGIGNTIYF. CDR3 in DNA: TGCGCCAGCAGCAAACAGGGGATTGGAAACACCATATATTTT. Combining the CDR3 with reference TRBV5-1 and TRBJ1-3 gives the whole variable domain KAGVTQTPRYLIKTRGQQVTLSCSPISGHRSVSWYQQTPGQGLQFLFEYFSETQRNKGNFPGRFSGRQFSNSRSEMNVSTLELGDSALYLCASSKQGIGNTIYFGEGSWLTVV.

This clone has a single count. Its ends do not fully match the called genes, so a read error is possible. CDR3 coding DNA: TGTGCCAGTAGTCTAGAGGCAGTACTTAATGAAAAACTGTTTTTT. Protein: CASSLEAVLNEKLFF. V gene TRBV19 combines with J gene TRBJ1-4, with D uncertain. The CDR3 is made up of 15 amino acids. Germline V gives CDR1 LNHDA, CDR2 SQIVND (reference sequence). The full variable domain, completed using reference TRBV19 and TRBJ1-4, is DGGITQSPKYLFRKEGQNVTLSCEQNLNHDAMYWYRQDPGQGLRLIYYSQIVNDFQKGDIAEGYSVSREKKESFPLTVTSAQKNPTAFYLCASSLEAVLNEKLFFGSGTQLSVL.

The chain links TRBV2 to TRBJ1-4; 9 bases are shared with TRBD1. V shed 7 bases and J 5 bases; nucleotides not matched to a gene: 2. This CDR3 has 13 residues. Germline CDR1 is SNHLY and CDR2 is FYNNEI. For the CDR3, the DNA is TGTGCCAGCATTGGACAGGGGAATGAAAAACTGTTTTTT. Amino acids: CASIGQGNEKLFF.

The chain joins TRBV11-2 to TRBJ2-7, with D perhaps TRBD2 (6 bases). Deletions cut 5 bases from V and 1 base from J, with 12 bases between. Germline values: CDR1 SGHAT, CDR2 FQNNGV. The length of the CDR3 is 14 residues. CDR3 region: CASSPGTHSYEQYF. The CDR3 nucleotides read TGTGCCAGCAGCCCCGGGACTCATTCCTACGAGCAGTACTTC.